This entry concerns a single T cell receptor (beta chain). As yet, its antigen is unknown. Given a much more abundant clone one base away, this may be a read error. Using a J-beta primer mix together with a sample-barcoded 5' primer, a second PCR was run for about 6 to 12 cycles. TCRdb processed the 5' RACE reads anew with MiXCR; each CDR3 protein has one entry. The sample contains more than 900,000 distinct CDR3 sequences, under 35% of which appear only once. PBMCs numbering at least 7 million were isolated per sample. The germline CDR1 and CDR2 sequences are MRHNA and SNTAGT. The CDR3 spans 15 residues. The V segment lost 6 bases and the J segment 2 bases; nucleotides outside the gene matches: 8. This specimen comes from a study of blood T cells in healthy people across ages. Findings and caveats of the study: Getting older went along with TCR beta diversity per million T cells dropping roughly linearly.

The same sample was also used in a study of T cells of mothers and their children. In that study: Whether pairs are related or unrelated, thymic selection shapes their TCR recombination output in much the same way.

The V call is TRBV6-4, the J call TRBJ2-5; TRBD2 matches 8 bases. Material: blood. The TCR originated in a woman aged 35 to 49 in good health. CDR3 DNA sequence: TGTGCCAGCAGCGGACGAGCGGGGGTACAAGAGACCCAGTACTTC. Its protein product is CASSGRAGVQETQYF.